This section outlines one T cell receptor beta chain sequence together with its context. Its cognate antigen is unknown. The data derive from a study of cytomegalovirus exposure and HLA in healthy donors. The overall study: The study's early data release held tens of millions of unique TCRs from HLA-typed donors. Broader study findings: The only immune exposure information that was available was CMV serostatus.

PCR involved 60 Vbeta and 13 Jbeta primers. Only in-frame clones appear in the TCRdb table, and some are missing; sequencing was by immunoSEQ multiplex PCR. Of around 130,000 clones in the sample, about 79% were seen once. Trimming cost V 4 bases and J 1 base, with 6 bases left between them. The CDR3 has 13 residues. Germline values: CDR1 SGDLS, CDR2 YYNGEE. The receptor comes from a man aged 18 to 35 in good health and CMV-seronegative. V usage is TRBV9 and J usage is TRBJ1-5; TRBD1 might be the D (6 bases). Sequenced input: PBMCs. The chain's CDR3 is CASSRGSNQPQHF. In DNA form, the CDR3 reads TGTGCCAGCAGCAGGGGGAGCAATCAGCCCCAGCATTTT.